The rows below give T cell receptor beta chains drawn from one sample of a study of control samples from healthy donors and cancer patients. The assay was immunoSEQ multiplex PCR, and TCRdb's table has in-frame clones only and misses some. The sample shows about 210,000 clones, and approximately 2.2% sits with its ten largest clones. Input material: blood. These receptors were collected from a young woman in good health. CDR3s include the opening cysteine and the closing phenylalanine or tryptophan. The order of the fields is V gene, D gene, J gene, CDR3 protein, CDR3 DNA. D genes are given only for firm matches.

TRBV6-2/TRBV6-3	-	TRBJ1-1	CASSYFAGLPGSGTEAFF	TGTGCCAGCAGTTACTTCGCGGGACTTCCAGGGTCGGGCACTGAAGCTTTCTTT
TRBV5-8	-	TRBJ1-1	CASNLPGTLNEAFF	TGTGCCAGTAATCTTCCCGGGACACTCAATGAAGCTTTCTTT
TRBV29-1	TRBD1	TRBJ2-1	CSGTRGTGASNEQFF	TGCAGCGGCACTCGGGGGACAGGTGCCTCCAATGAGCAGTTCTTC
TRBV7-2	-	TRBJ2-2	CASSLARQDGELFF	TGTGCCAGCAGCTTAGCGCGGCAGGACGGAGAGCTGTTTTTT
TRBV29-1	-	TRBJ1-1	CSVTDRWEESTEAFF	TGCAGCGTCACCGACAGGTGGGAGGAGAGCACTGAAGCTTTCTTT
TRBV5-5	TRBD2	TRBJ2-7	CASSLQLAGGRYEQYF	TGTGCCAGCAGCTTGCAACTAGCGGGGGGGAGGTACGAGCAGTACTTC
TRBV2	-	TRBJ2-7	CASTVVGDEQYF	TGTGCCAGCACTGTGGTCGGGGACGAGCAGTACTTC
TRBV28	-	TRBJ1-2	CASRPGTANYGYTF	TGTGCCAGCAGACCAGGGACCGCGAACTATGGCTACACCTTC
TRBV27	TRBD1	TRBJ1-1	CASSQDPQGIRGATTEAFF	TGTGCCAGCAGCCAAGACCCACAGGGGATACGTGGGGCTACGACTGAAGCTTTCTTT
TRBV25-1	TRBD2	TRBJ2-7	CASSANLAGVYSYEQYF	TGTGCCAGCAGTGCAAATCTAGCGGGGGTATATTCCTACGAGCAGTACTTC
TRBV2	-	TRBJ1-2	CASSDQGPYGYTF	TGTGCCAGCAGTGATCAGGGGCCCTATGGCTACACCTTC
TRBV2	TRBD1	TRBJ1-5	CASSEGQGAYQPQHF	TGTGCCAGCAGTGAAGGACAGGGGGCTTATCAGCCCCAGCATTTT
TRBV7-9	-	TRBJ2-1	CASSLAATQDEQFF	TGTGCCAGCAGCTTAGCAGCGACACAAGATGAGCAGTTCTTC
TRBV5-1	TRBD2	TRBJ2-5	CASGGLADETQYF	TGCGCCAGCGGCGGACTAGCGGACGAGACCCAGTACTTC
TRBV4-1	TRBD1	TRBJ1-5	CASSQDGTGYQPQHF	TGCGCCAGCAGCCAAGACGGGACAGGGTATCAGCCCCAGCATTTT
TRBV4-1	-	TRBJ2-3	CASSHLTGRKGTDTQYF	TGCGCCAGCAGCCACTTGACAGGGAGGAAGGGCACAGATACGCAGTATTTT
TRBV28	-	TRBJ1-5	CASSSNGPHQPQHF	TGTGCCAGCAGTTCCAACGGGCCACATCAGCCCCAGCATTTT
TRBV5-1	-	TRBJ2-7	CASSSTWMGSYEQYF	TGCGCCAGCAGCTCCACCTGGATGGGCTCCTACGAGCAGTACTTC
TRBV7-8	-	TRBJ1-1	CASSLFQYPTGPGGGTEAFF	TGTGCCAGCAGCTTATTCCAATACCCCACTGGGCCCGGGGGTGGCACTGAAGCTTTCTTT
TRBV13	-	TRBJ2-7	CASSLSRQTYYEQYF	TGTGCCAGCAGCTTAAGTCGGCAGACCTACTACGAGCAGTACTTC
TRBV29-1	TRBD1	TRBJ1-4	CSVGVTGIGEKLFF	TGCAGCGTGGGGGTGACAGGGATTGGTGAAAAACTGTTTTTT
TRBV2	-	TRBJ1-6	CASSEVGNDNSPLHF	TGTGCCAGCAGTGAAGTGGGAAACGATAATTCACCCCTCCACTTT
TRBV4-1	-	TRBJ1-2	CASSQEIVLNGYTF	TGCGCCAGCAGCCAGGAGATTGTGCTAAATGGCTACACCTTC
TRBV7-2	-	TRBJ1-3	CASSLSWRSGNTIYF	TGTGCCAGCAGCTTATCGTGGCGGTCTGGAAACACCATATATTTT
TRBV3-1/TRBV3-2	-	TRBJ1-4	CASSQGVGEKLFF	TGTGCCAGCAGCCAGGGGGTTGGGGAAAAACTGTTTTTT
TRBV11-3	-	TRBJ2-4	CASSLDGGGVRNIQYF	TGTGCCAGCAGCTTAGATGGAGGGGGAGTAAGAAACATTCAGTACTTC
TRBV28	TRBD1	TRBJ2-7	CASSLYRGRGYEQYF	TGTGCCAGCAGTCTATACAGGGGGCGCGGGTACGAGCAGTACTTC